This T cell receptor beta chain originates from a study of technical replicates of blood from a handful of donors. Some clones are missing from TCRdb's copy, which holds only in-frame ones; the method was immunoSEQ multiplex PCR. This sample has 99,000 or so clones, with approximately 95% found just once. The CDR3 is made up of 17 amino acids. Germline V gene lookup returns CDR1 MDHEN and CDR2 SYDVKM. Deletions cut 7 bases from V and 0 bases from J, with 22 bases between. The V call is TRBV28, the J call TRBJ2-7; a weak D match, TRBD1 (6 bases). Sequencing was carried out using T cells isolated from PBMCs. The origin of this receptor is a human donor in good health. The CDR3 loop reads CASTSYVQQGYSYEQYF. The CDR3, as DNA: TGTGCCAGCACCTCCTACGTACAGCAGGGGTACTCCTACGAGCAGTACTTC.